This TCR beta chain was observed in a study of a mutant IDH1 vaccine in newly diagnosed glioma. Profiling relied on immunoSEQ multiplex PCR, and the TCRdb table lists in-frame clones only, not all of them. The repertoire holds fewer than 45,000 clones, with approximately 86% as singletons. On this clone itself: Its antigen is still unknown.

The sample's time point: week 47, end of study. Each dose of the vaccine consisted of 300 ug of mutant IDH1 20-mer peptide, with topical imiquimod. New IDH1-mutant, ATRX-lost WHO grade 3 or 4 astrocytomas occurred in donors. V was pared by 7 bases and J by 4 bases, with 16 bases between. The CDR3 totals 14 residues. Germline values: CDR1 LNHDA, CDR2 SQIVND (reference sequence). The sequence derives from a man younger than 35 with glioma. Some clones in this sample may be carry-over from other donors' samples. The J gene is TRBJ1-2, the V gene TRBV19, with D unresolved. Sequenced here: PBMCs, sampled from a glioma patient whose treatment included an IDH1 peptide vaccine. The CDR3 protein is CASTNRGEIYGYTF. CDR3 in DNA: TGTGCCAGTACTAACCGGGGAGAAATCTATGGCTACACCTTC.